The clone carrying this T cell receptor (beta chain) was seen ten or more times. Its antigen remains unknown. It was template switching that added a universal primer site, and there were unique molecular identifiers on the cDNA. TCRdb reprocessed the 5' RACE reads with MiXCR, giving one entry per CDR3 protein. Of over 550,000 distinct CDR3 sequences in the sample, under 8.5% were seen once. The sample originates from a study of identical twins. CDR3 size: 14 residues. Trimming removed 3 bases at V and 4 bases at J, with 11 bases between. Germline V gene sequence: CDR1 ENHRY, CDR2 SYGVKD. Study-level findings and limits: The presence of invariant MAIT and iNKT cells could partly confound analyses of zero-insertion sequences.

A further study also used this sample, focusing on yellow fever vaccine responses in identical twins.

Sequencing was done on a sample of PBMCs. The chain is built from TRBV10-3 and TRBJ2-3; tentatively, D is TRBD1 (5 bases). The TCR was taken from a woman aged 18-29 years in good health. CDR3 DNA sequence: TGTGCCATCAGTGATGCCAGGGTGGCAGATACGCAGTATTTT. Residues: CAISDARVADTQYF.